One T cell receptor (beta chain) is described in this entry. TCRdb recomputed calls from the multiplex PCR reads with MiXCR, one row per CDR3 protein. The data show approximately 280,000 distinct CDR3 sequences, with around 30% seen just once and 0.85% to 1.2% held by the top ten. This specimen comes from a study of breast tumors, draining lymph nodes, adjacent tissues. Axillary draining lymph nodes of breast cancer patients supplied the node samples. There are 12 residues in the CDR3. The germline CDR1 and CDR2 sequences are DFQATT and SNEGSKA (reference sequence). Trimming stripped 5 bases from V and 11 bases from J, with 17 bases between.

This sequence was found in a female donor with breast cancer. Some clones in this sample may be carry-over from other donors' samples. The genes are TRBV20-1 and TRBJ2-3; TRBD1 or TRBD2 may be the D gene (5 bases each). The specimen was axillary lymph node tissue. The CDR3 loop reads CSAEGIRDEQYF. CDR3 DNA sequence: TGCAGTGCTGAGGGGATACGGGATGAGCAGTATTTT.